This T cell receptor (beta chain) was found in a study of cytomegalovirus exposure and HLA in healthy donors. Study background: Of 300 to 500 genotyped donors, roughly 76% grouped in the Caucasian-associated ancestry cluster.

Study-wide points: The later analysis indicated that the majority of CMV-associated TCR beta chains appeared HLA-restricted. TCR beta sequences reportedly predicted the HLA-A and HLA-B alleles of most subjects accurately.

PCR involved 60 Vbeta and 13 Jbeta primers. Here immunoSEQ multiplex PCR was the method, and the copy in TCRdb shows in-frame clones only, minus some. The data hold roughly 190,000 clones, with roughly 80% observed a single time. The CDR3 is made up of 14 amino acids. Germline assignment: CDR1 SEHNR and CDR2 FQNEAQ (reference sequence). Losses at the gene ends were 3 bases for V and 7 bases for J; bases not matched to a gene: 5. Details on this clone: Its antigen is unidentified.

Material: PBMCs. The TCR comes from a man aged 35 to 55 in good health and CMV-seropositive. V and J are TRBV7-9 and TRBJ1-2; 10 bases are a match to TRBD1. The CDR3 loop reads CASSLGQGSSGYTF. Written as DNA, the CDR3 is TGTGCCAGCAGCTTGGGACAGGGGTCAAGTGGCTACACCTTC.